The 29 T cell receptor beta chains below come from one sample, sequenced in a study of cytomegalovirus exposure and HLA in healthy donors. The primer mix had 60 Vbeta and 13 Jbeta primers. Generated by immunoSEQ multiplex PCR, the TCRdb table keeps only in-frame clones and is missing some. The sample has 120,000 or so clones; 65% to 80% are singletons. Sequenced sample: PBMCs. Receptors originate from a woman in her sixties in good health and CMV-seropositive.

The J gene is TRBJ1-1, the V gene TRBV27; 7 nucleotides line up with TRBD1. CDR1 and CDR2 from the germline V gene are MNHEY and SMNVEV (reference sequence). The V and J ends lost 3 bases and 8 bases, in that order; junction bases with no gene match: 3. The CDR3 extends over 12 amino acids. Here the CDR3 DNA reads TGTGCCAGCAGTTTCAACAGGGGAGAAGCTTTCTTT. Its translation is CASSFNRGEAFF.

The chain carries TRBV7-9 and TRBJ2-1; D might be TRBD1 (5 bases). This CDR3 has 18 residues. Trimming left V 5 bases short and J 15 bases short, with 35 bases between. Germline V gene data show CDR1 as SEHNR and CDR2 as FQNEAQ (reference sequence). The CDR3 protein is CASSPSKRARYTGGILFF. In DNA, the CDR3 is TGTGCCAGCAGCCCATCAAAAAGGGCTCGGTATACAGGCGGTATTTTGTTCTTC.

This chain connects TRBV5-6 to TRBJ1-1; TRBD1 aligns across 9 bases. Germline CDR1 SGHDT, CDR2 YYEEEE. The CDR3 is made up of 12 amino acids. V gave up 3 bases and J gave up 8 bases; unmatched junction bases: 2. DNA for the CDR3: TGTGCCAGCAGCTCCGGACAGGGGGAAGCTTTCTTT. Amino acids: CASSSGQGEAFF.

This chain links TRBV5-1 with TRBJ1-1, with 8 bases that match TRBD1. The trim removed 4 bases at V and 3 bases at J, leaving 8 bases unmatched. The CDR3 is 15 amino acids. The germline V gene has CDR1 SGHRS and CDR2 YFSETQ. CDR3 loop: CASSEMGQADTEAFF. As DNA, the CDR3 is TGCGCCAGCAGCGAAATGGGACAGGCGGACACTGAAGCTTTCTTT.

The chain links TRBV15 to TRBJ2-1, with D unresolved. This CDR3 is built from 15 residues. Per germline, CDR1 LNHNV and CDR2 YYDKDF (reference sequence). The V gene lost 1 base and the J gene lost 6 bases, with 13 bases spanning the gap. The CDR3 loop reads CATSRALVWRNEQFF. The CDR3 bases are TGTGCCACCAGCAGAGCCCTAGTATGGCGCAATGAGCAGTTCTTC.

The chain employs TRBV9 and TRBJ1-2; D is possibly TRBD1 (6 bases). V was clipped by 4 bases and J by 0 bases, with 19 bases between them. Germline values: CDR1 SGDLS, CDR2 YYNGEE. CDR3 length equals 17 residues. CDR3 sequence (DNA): TGTGCCAGCAGCATCCGGACAGACCTTCCGACTAACTATGGCTACACCTTC. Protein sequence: CASSIRTDLPTNYGYTF.

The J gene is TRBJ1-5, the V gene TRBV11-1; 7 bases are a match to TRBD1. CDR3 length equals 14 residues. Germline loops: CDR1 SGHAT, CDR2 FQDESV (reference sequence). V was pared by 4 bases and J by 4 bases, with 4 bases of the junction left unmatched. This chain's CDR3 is CASSSGTANQPQHF. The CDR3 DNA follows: TGTGCCAGCAGCTCCGGGACAGCTAATCAGCCCCAGCATTTT.

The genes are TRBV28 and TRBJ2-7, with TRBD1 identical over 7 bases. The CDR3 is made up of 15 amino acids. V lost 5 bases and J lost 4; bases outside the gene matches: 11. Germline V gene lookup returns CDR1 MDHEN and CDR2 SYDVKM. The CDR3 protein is CASSRDSPKGYEQYF. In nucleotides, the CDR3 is TGTGCCAGCAGTCGGGACAGCCCTAAGGGGTACGAGCAGTACTTC.

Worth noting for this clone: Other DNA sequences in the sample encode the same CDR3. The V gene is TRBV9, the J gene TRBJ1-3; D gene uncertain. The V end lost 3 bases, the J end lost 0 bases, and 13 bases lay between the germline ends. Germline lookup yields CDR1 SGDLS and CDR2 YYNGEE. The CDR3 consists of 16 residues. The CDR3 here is CASSGIYYDSGNTIYF. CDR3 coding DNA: TGTGCCAGCAGCGGCATATACTATGACTCTGGAAACACCATATATTTT.

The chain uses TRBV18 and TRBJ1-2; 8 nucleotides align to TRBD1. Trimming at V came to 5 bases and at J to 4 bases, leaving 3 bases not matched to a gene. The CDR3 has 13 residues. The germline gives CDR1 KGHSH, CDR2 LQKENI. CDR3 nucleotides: TGTGCCAGCTCAGCAGGGACAGGCTATGGCTACACCTTC. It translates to CASSAGTGYGYTF.

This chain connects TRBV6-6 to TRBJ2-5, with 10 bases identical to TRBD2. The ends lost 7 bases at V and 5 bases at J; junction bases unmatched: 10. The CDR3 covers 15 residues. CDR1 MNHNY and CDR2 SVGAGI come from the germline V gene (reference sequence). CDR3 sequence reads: CASKGLAGAGETQYF. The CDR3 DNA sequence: TGTGCCAGCAAAGGGCTAGCGGGAGCGGGGGAGACCCAGTACTTC.

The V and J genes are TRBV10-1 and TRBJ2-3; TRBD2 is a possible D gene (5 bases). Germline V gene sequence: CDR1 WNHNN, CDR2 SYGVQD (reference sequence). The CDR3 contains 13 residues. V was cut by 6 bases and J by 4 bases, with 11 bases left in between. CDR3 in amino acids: CASREGGADTQYF. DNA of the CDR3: TGCGCCAGCAGAGAAGGAGGTGCAGATACGCAGTATTTT.

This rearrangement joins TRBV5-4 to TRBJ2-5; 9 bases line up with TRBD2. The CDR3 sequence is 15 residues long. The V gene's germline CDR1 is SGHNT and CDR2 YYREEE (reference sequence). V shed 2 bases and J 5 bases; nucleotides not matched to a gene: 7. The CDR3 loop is CASSFGGRAVETQYF. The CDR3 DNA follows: TGTGCCAGCAGCTTCGGCGGGAGGGCCGTGGAGACCCAGTACTTC.

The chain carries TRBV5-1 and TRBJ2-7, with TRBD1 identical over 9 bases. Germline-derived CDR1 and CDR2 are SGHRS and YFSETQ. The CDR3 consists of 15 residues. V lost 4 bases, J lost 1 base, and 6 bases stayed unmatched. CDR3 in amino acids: CASSRRTGDSYEQYF. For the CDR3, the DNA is TGCGCCAGCAGCAGAAGGACAGGGGATTCCTACGAGCAGTACTTC.

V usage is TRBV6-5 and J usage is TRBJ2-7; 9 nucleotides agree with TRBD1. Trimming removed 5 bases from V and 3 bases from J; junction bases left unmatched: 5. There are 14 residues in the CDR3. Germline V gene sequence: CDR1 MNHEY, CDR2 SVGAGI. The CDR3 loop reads CASSPGQGNYEQYF. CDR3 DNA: TGTGCCAGCAGTCCGGGACAGGGTAACTACGAGCAGTACTTC.

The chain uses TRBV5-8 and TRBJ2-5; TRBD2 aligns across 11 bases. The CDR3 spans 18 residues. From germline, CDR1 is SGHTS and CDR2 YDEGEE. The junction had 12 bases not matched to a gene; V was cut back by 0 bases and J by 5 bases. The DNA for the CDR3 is TGTGCCAGCAGCTTGGCCTTTACTAGCGGGAGAAGTGGGGAGACCCAGTACTTC. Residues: CASSLAFTSGRSGETQYF. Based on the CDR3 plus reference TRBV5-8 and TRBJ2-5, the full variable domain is EAGVTQSPTHLIKTRGQQATLRCSPISGHTSVYWYQQALGLGLQFLLWYDEGEERNRGNFPPRFSGRQFPNYSSELNVNALELEDSALYLCASSLAFTSGRSGETQYFGPGTRLLVL.

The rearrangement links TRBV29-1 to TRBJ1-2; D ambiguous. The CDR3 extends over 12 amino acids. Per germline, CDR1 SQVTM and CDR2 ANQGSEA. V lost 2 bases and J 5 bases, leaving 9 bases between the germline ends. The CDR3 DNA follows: TGCAGCGTTGAAACAACGAAGTATGGCTACACCTTC. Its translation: CSVETTKYGYTF.

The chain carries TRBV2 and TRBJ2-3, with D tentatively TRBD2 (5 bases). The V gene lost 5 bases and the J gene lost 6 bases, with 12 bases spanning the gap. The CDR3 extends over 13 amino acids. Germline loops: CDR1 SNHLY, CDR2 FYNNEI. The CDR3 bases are TGTGCCAGCAGTATCGAGGGCCAGGATACGCAGTATTTT. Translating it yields CASSIEGQDTQYF.

The CDR3 loop reads CASSRSSGTPYEQYF. Written as DNA, the CDR3 is TGCGCCAGCAGCCGCTCTAGCGGAACCCCCTACGAGCAGTACTTC. The chain combines TRBV4-1 with TRBJ2-7, with 7 bases lining up with TRBD2. Per the germline V gene, CDR1 is MGHRA and CDR2 is YSYEKL. The CDR3 has 15 amino acids. With V trimmed by 4 bases and J by 2 bases, 8 bases remained unmatched.

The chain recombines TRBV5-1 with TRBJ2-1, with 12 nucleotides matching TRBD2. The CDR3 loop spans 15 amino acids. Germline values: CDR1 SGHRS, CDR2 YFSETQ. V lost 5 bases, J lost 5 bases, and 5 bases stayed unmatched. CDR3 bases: TGCGCCAGCAGAGCGGGACTAGCGGGTGACAATGAGCAGTTCTTC. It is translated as CASRAGLAGDNEQFF.

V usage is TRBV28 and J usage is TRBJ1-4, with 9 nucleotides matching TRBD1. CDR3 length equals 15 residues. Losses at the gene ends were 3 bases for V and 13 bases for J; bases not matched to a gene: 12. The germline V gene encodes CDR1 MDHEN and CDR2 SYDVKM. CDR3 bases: TGTGCCAGCAGTTTGAACCGGGACAGGGTAAAGCGACTGTTTTTT. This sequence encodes CASSLNRDRVKRLFF.

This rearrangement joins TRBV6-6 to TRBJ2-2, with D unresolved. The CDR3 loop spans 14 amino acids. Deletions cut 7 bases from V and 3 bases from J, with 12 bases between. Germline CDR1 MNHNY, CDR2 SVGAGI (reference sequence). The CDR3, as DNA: TGTGCCAGCATTTCGGTCGAGCACACCGGGGAGCTGTTTTTT. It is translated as CASISVEHTGELFF.

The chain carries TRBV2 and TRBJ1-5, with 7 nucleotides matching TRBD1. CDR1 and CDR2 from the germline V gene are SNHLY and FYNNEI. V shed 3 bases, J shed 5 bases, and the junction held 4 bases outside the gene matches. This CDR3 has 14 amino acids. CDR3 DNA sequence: TGTGCCAGCAGTGATTGGGACAGATATCAGCCCCAGCATTTT. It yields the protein CASSDWDRYQPQHF.

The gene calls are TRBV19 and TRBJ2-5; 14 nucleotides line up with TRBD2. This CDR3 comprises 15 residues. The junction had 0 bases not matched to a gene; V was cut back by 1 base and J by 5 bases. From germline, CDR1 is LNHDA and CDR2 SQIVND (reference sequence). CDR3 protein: CASSIGTSGRETQYF. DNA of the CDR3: TGTGCCAGTAGTATAGGGACTAGCGGGAGGGAGACCCAGTACTTC.

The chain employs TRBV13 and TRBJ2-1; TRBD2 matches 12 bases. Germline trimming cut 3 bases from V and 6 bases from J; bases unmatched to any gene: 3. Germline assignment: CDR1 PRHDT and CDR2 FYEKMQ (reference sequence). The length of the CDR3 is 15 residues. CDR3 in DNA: TGTGCCAGCAGCTTGACTAGCGGGAGTAGCAATGAGCAGTTCTTC. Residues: CASSLTSGSSNEQFF.

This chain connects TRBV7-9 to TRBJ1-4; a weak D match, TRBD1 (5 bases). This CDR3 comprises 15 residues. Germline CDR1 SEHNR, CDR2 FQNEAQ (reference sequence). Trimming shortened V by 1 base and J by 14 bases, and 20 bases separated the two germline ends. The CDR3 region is CASSLGEGARQRLFF. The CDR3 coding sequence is TGTGCCAGCAGCTTAGGTGAAGGGGCCAGGCAGAGGCTGTTTTTT.

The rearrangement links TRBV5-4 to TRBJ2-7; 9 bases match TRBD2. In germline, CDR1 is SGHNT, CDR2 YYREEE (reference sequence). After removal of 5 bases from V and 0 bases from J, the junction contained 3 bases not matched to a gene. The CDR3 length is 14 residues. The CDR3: CASSISGSSYEQYF. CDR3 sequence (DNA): TGTGCCAGCAGTATTAGCGGGAGCTCCTACGAGCAGTACTTC.

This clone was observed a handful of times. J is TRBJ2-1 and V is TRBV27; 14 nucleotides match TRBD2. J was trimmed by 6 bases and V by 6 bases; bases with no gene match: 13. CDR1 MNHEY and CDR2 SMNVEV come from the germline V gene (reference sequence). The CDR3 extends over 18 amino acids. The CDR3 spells CASSLGLRLAGGFNEQFF. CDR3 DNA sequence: TGTGCCAGCAGCCTAGGGCTAAGACTAGCGGGAGGGTTCAATGAGCAGTTCTTC.

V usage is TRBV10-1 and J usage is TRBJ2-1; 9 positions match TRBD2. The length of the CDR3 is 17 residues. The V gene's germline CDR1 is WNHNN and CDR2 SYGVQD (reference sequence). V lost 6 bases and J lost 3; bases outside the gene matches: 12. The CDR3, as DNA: TGCGCCAGCAGCTGGAGGGGCGGGAGGGTTGGCTACAATGAGCAGTTCTTC. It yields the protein CASSWRGGRVGYNEQFF.